Sequencing of this T cell receptor (beta chain) was carried out in a study of shared clonotypes between healthy human individuals. The germline V gene encodes CDR1 SGHRS and CDR2 YFSETQ. V lost 5 bases and J lost 3; bases outside the gene matches: 6. This CDR3 contains 14 residues. Execution of the assay was at deep level. As processed by the authors: From ImmunoSEQ came sequences covering only the junction and carrying no quality scores, so filtering differed. Data came from immunoSEQ multiplex PCR; TCRdb stores just in-frame clones and leaves some out. V and J calls and clone size are given by that table; D and trimming were obtained from the DNA. Altogether about half a million clones are present, about 85% being singletons, with the ten largest covering roughly 13%.

Material: PBMCs. The chain is built from TRBV5-1 and TRBJ2-3; 7 bases agree with TRBD1. This TCR came from a woman between 40 and 55 years old in good health. Some clones in this sample may be carry-over from other donors' samples. This CDR3 is CASRRQGGTDTQYF. The CDR3 DNA reads as TGCGCCAGCAGAAGACAGGGTGGGACAGATACGCAGTATTTT.